This T cell receptor beta chain was sequenced in a study of cytomegalovirus exposure and HLA in healthy donors (dated by TCRdb to between 2016 and 2019). Some background on the complete study: In an earlier analysis of 587 of the donors, about 260 Gb of sequence data and 90 million to 120 million unique TCR beta sequences from 150 million to 200 million T cells were reported. Approximately 300 gigabases of sequencing data and 70 million to 100 million unique TCR sequences made up an early release that covered nearly 650 HLA-typed donors. The genetic ancestry cluster associated with self-reported Caucasian donors included about 81% of the 398 genotyped donors. The study aimed to test whether signatures of past pathogen exposure could be identified by cataloging public T cell receptors. The study profiled the T cell repertoires of 550 to 700 subjects by immunosequencing and related them to cytomegalovirus serostatus. Besides the first cohort of approximately 710 subjects, a separate validation cohort made up of some 110 different subjects was used. To predict cytomegalovirus infection status, the study brought together high-throughput TCR immunosequencing, statistical association of individual TCRs with disease status, and machine learning. In a later analysis, previously published TCR beta repertoires from about 640 donors were re-analyzed and high-resolution HLA genotyping was added so that TCR occurrence patterns could be studied. The later analysis used no new phenotypic data to find candidate immune exposures, relying instead on TCR beta sequences and their occurrence across donors. To decide whether each TCR beta V gene segment behaved as functional or pseudogenic, an earlier analysis of some 600 of the donors relied on high-throughput TCR beta sequencing. Donor age, sex, ethnicity and CMV serostatus were compiled alongside the repertoire data. Genome-wide SNP genotypes for about 65% of the 666 donors were used in a later genetic analysis, which treated that subset as a discovery cohort. Every discovery cohort repertoire had been produced on one sequencing platform. HLA typing included class I and class II loci at four-digit resolution. The number of donors typed differed by locus, with roughly 620-630 for A, B, C, DRB1 and DQB1, about 500 for DQA1, 600 to 610 for DPA1, and some 470 for DPB1. Because of strong linkage in the cohort, roughly five DR-DQ haplotypes were treated as single units for association and clustering. Across around 400 genotyped donors of the cohort, an average of roughly 250,000 unique TCR beta nucleotide sequences per donor were sequenced, and roughly a sixth of those sequences were non-productive. Here is what the overall study found, with its caveats: The classifier was reported to diagnose cytomegalovirus status with high specificity and sensitivity in both the original and validation cohorts. A later analysis reported that several top co-occurrence clusters appeared linked to parvovirus B19, influenza, CMV and Epstein-Barr virus. A cluster of highly shared sequence variants was judged likely to be a technical artifact of the sequencing pipeline. An association between a missense DCLRE1C variant and V-gene and J-gene trimming of TCR beta chains was found in a later genetic analysis and replicated in an independent cohort. Presence/absence analyses assumed roughly uniform sequencing depth across donors, an assumption that may not hold. A few of the identified cytomegalovirus-associated TCR beta chains were confirmed in vitro to be specific for cytomegalovirus antigens. The earlier analysis of 587 of the donors excluded some 16 rarely observed V segments, including chromosome 9 orphons, because counts were too low. A further reported finding was that TCR beta sequences accurately predicted the HLA-A and HLA-B alleles for most subjects in the first cohort. An earlier analysis of approximately 570 of the donors showed that most TCR beta V segments appeared in productive rearrangements either about 90% or about 30% of the time, which broadly matched IMGT annotations. Some IMGT-functional V segments, including TRBV6-2 and TRBV6-3, could not be distinguished by the 87-base-pair reads and were therefore excluded. It was suggested by the authors that the approach could potentially be generalized to other disease states and immunological phenotypes. Assigning TCR associations to individual alleles was difficult when HLA alleles, especially DR and DQ, strongly co-occurred. Because HLA typing was missing for some donors at each locus, association tests included only the typed subset. Correlated functional status among segregating V segments might reflect linkage disequilibrium, but an unknown experimental factor could not be ruled out. CMV serostatus was the only immune exposure information available for the cohort. Specific HLA alleles were associated with 15,000 to 20,000 TCR beta sequences at a false discovery rate of 0.05 in a later analysis. Across donors, most TCR sequences were observed very rarely, whereas some public TCRs were present in many individuals. The study listed 150 to 200 TCR beta chains as associated with cytomegalovirus. In a later analysis, HLA-associated TCR beta chains showed more clonal expansion and lower generation probabilities than non-associated chains that were equally common. In a later analysis, TCR association rates were found to vary across HLA loci, with the most associated TCRs seen for DRB1 alleles and the fewest for HLA-C alleles. Compared with the approximately 700-donor mean, donors in an Asian-associated ancestry cluster had fewer N-insertions in productive TCRs, according to a later genetic analysis. This cohort had only TCR beta chains sequenced, and the lack of alpha or paired-chain data limited which features could be detected. In a later analysis, most CMV-associated TCR beta chains were found to appear HLA-restricted, with HLA associations seemingly driven largely by CMV exposure.

Library prep was done by the immunoSEQ multiplex PCR assay. For the multiplex PCR, a mixture combining 60 forward primers for TCR Vbeta segments and 13 reverse primers for TCR Jbeta segments was used. Amplification of the CDR3 region of rearranged TCR beta genes was performed with a multiplex PCR assay on genomic DNA. On the Illumina HiSeq System, the amplified TCR beta libraries were sequenced as 87-base-pair reads. Processing in the source paper ran as follows. A later analysis tallied 75 million to 95 million unique TCR beta chains across the 700 or so repertoires, and about 12 million of those chains were shared by two or more donors. To remove PCR and sequencing errors, raw reads were error-corrected and collapsed into unique sequences using a nearest-neighbor algorithm that merged closely related sequences. V, D and J gene segments were assigned by aligning CDR3 sequences to IMGT reference sequences. Each retained sequence needed at least a six-nucleotide match to both a V gene segment and a J gene segment. A rearrangement was called productive if the CDR3 had no stop codons and remained in frame with V and J, and every other rearrangement was called non-productive. CDR3 was defined according to IMGT convention as the region running from the second conserved V-encoded cysteine to the conserved J-encoded phenylalanine. The earlier analysis of roughly 590 of the donors excluded sequences that lacked an unambiguous match to a single V gene segment. In an earlier analysis of 500 to 750 of the donors, V segments were called functional above 56.7% productive rearrangements and were called segregating when the between-donor standard deviation exceeded 5%. To diagnose cytomegalovirus status from the catalog of TCR beta chain sequences, a statistical classification framework was built. In a later analysis, V and J genes were assigned by comparing TCR nucleotide sequences against IMGT/GENE-DB human TR gene sequences. The TCRdist pipeline was used in a later analysis to assign CDR3 sequences and most-parsimonious VDJ recombination scenarios. In a later analysis, each TCR beta chain was defined by its CDR3 amino acid sequence together with its V-gene family, and reads without a unique V-gene family were excluded. In a later analysis, fewer than 650 highly shared, low-generation-probability nucleotide sequences were removed to address suspected cross-contamination and a sequencing artifact. For each public chain, a later analysis derived a clonal expansion index from normalized ranks of inferred template counts within each repertoire. In a later analysis, generation probabilities were computed with a VDJ recombination model fitted to out-of-frame rearrangements, and the resulting probabilities were checked against IGoR. In a later analysis, TCR-TCR, TCR-HLA and TCR-CMV co-occurrence was scored with hypergeometric tests, and a repertoire-size bias correction was applied to TCR pairs. False discovery rates were estimated in a later analysis by permuting HLA or CMV assignments 20 times. In a later analysis, co-occurring TCRs were grouped using DBSCAN, with TCRdist sequence similarity added in when clustering inside HLA-allele-positive subsets. Repertoires with fewer than 30,000 or more than 120,000 public chains, plus five repertoires with anomalous nucleotide sharing, were excluded from co-occurrence clustering. This immuneACCESS table, as held by TCRdb, lists in-frame sequences with V and J called but not all clones. Of the missing ones, under half trace to an unresolved V gene in checked studies; the others have no known cause. V, J and clone size reflect that table, while D and trimming were determined from the DNA. The sample table gives roughly 190,000 clones. 5.5% to 7.5% of the sample is held by the ten biggest clonotypes.

The germline V gene supplies CDR1 KGHSH and CDR2 LQKENI. The CDR3, cysteine through phenylalanine, is 17 amino acids long. Only the CDR3 portion is preserved as DNA: 51 bases, with reading frame beginning at the first base. V drops 1 base and J drops 2 bases, leaving 17 bases in between. In total, roughly 670 healthy bone marrow donors made up the cohort. All cohort members were sampled while nominally healthy, although unrecorded immune exposures were likely present. The donor tested CMV seronegative, placing the donor among the 350 to 400 seronegative members of the cohort. Each donor provided a peripheral blood sample, and peripheral blood mononuclear cells were used for TCR beta sequencing. The Qiagen DNeasy Blood Extraction Kit was used to extract genomic DNA from the blood cell samples. To note about this clone: Its antigen is still unknown.

The chain joins TRBV18 to TRBJ1-2, with a tentative D gene TRBD1 over 5 matching bases. This receptor was obtained from a man aged 30 to 45 in good health and CMV-seronegative. The sample taken for sequencing was PBMCs. The CDR3 amino acid sequence is: CASSPREGDLGNYGYTF. The base sequence is TGTGCCAGCTCACCACGAGAAGGGGATTTGGGCAACTATGGCTACACCTTC.